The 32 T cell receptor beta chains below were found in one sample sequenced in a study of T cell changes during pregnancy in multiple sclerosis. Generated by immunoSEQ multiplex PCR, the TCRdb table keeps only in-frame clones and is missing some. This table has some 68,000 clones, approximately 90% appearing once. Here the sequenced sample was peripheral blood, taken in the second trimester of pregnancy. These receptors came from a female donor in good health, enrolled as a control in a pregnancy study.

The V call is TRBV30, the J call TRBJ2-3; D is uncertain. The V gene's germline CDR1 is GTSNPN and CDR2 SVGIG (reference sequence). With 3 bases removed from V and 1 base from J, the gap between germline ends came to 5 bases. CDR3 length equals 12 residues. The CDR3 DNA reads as TGTGCCTGGAGCGTAGGCACAGATACGCAGTATTTT. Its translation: CAWSVGTDTQYF.

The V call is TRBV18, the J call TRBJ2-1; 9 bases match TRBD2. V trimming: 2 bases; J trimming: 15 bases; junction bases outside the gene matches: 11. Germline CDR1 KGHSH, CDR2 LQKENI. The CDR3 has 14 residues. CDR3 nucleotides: TGTGCCAGCTCACCAGGCGGTAGCGGGAGTGGGGCGTTCTTC. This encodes CASSPGGSGSGAFF.

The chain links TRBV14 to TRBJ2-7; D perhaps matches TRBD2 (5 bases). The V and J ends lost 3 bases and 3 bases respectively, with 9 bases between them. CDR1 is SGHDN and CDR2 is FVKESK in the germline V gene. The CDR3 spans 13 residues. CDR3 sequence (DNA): TGTGCCAGCAGCCAGGAGGAGTTCTACGAGCAGTACTTC. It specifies CASSQEEFYEQYF. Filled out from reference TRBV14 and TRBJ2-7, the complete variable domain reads EAGVTQFPSHSVIEKGQTVTLRCDPISGHDNLYWYRRVMGKEIKFLLHFVKESKQDESGMPNNRFLAERTGGTYSTLKVQPAELEDSGVYFCASSQEEFYEQYFGPGTRLTVT.

CDR3 DNA: TGTGCCAGCAGCCCATGGGACAGCTCCCTCACAGATACGCAGTATTTT. Translated: CASSPWDSSLTDTQYF. The chain recombines TRBV14 with TRBJ2-3; TRBD1 matches 7 bases. Trimming took 4 bases from V and 2 from J; bases not matched to a gene: 9. This CDR3 comprises 16 residues. Germline lookup yields CDR1 SGHDN and CDR2 FVKESK.

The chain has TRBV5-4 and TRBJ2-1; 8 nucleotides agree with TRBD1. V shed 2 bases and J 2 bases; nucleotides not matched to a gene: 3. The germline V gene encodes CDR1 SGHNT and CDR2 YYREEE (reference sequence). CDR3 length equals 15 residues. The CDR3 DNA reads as TGTGCCAGCAGCTTAGGACAGGGCACCTACAATGAGCAGTTCTTC. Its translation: CASSLGQGTYNEQFF.

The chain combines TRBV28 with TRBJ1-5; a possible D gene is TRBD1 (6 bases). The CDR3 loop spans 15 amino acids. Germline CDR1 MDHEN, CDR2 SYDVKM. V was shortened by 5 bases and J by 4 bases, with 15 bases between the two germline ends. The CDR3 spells CASSPVDRINQPQHF. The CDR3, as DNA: TGTGCCAGCAGTCCCGTCGACAGGATAAATCAGCCCCAGCATTTT.

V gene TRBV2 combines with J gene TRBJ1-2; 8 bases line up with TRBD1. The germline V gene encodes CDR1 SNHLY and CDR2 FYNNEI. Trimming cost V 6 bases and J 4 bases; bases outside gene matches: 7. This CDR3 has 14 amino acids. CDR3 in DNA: TGTGCCAGCAGCGGAGACAGGGGCCCCTATGGCTACACCTTC. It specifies CASSGDRGPYGYTF.

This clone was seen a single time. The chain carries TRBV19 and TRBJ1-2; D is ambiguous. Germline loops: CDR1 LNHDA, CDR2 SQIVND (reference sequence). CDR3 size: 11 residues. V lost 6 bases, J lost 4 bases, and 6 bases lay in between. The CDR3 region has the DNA TGTGCCAGTAGATTCGGCTATGGCTACACCTTC. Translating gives CASRFGYGYTF.

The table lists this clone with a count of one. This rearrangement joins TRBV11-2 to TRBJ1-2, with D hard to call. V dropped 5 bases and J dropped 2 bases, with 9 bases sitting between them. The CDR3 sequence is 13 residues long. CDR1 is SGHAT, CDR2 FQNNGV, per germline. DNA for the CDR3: TGTGCCAGCAGCCAGTTCCGAAACTATGGCTACACCTTC. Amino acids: CASSQFRNYGYTF.

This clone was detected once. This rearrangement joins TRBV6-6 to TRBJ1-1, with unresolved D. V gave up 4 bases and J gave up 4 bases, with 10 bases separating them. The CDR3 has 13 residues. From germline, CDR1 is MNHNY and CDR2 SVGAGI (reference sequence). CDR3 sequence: CASSSRGITEAFF. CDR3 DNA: TGTGCCAGCAGTTCCCGAGGTATCACTGAAGCTTTCTTT.

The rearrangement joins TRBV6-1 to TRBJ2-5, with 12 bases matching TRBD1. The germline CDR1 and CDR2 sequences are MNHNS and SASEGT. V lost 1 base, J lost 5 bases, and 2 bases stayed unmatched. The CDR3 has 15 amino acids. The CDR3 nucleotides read TGTGCCAGCAGTGAAGGGGGACAGGGGGCCGAGACCCAGTACTTC. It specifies CASSEGGQGAETQYF.

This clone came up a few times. CDR3 loop: CASNRDRGRQPQHF. CDR3 coding DNA: TGTGCCAGCAACAGGGACAGGGGGCGTCAGCCCCAGCATTTT. This rearrangement joins TRBV28 to TRBJ1-5; TRBD1 aligns across 12 bases. Germline CDR1 reads MDHEN; CDR2 reads SYDVKM. The CDR3 covers 14 residues. V lost 7 bases to trimming and J lost 6 bases; unmatched junction nucleotides: 4.

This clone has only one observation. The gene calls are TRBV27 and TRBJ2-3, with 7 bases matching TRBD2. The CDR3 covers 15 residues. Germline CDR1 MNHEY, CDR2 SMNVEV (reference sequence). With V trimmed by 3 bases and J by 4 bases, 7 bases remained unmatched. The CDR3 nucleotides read TGTGCCAGCAGTTTCGTCGGTGGGGGGGCAGATACGCAGTATTTT. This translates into CASSFVGGGADTQYF.

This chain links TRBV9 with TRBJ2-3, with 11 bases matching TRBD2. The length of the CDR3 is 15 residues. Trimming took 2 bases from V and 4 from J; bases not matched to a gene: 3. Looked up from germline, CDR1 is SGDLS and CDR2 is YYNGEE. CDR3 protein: CASSVTSGNSDTQYF. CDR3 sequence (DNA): TGTGCCAGCAGCGTGACTAGCGGGAACTCAGATACGCAGTATTTT. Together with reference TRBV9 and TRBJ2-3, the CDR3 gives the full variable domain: DSGVTQTPKHLITATGQRVTLRCSPRSGDLSVYWYQQSLDQGLQFLIQYYNGEERAKGNILERFSAQQFPDLHSELNLSSLELGDSALYFCASSVTSGNSDTQYFGPGTRLTVL.

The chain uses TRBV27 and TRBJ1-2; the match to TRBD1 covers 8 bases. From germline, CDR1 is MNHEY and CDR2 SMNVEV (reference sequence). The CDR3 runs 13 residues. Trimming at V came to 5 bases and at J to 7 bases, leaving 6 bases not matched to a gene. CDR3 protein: CASSARTGSGYTF. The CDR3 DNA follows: TGTGCCAGCAGTGCTAGGACAGGGAGTGGCTACACCTTC.

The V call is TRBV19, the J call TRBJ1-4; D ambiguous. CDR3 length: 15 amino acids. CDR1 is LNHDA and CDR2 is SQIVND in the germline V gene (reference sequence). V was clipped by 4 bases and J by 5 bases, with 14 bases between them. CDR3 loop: CASSSSGGENEKLFF. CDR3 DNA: TGTGCCAGTAGTAGCTCCGGCGGGGAGAATGAAAAACTGTTTTTT.

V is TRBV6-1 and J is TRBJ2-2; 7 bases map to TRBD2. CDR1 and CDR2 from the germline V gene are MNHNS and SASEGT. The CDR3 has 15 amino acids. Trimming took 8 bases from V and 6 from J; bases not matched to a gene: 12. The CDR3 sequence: CASARTRGFAGELFF. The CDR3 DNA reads TGTGCCAGCGCCAGGACTAGGGGCTTCGCCGGGGAGCTGTTTTTT.

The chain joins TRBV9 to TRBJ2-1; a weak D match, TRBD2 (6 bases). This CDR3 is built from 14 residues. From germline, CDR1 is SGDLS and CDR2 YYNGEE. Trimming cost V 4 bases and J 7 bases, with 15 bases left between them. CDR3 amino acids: CASSSLASLNEQFF. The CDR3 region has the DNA TGTGCCAGCAGCTCTCTAGCGAGTTTGAATGAGCAGTTCTTC.

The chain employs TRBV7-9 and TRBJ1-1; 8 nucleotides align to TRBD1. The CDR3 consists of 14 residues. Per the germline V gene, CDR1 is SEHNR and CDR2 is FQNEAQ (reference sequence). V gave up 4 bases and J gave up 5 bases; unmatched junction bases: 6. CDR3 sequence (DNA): TGTGCCAGCAGCTCTACAGGGGGAGGAACTGAAGCTTTCTTT. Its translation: CASSSTGGGTEAFF. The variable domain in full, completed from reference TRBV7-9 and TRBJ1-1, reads DTGVSQNPRHKITKRGQNVTFRCDPISEHNRLYWYRQTLGQGPEFLTYFQNEAQLEKSRLLSDRFSAERPKGSFSTLEIQRTEQGDSAMYLCASSSTGGGTEAFFGQGTRLTVV.

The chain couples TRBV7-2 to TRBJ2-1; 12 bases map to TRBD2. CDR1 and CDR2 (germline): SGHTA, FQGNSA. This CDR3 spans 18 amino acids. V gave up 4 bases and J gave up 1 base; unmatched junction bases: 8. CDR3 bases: TGTGCCAGCAGCTATCCCCGGACTAGCGGGACGTCCTACAATGAGCAGTTCTTC. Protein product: CASSYPRTSGTSYNEQFF.

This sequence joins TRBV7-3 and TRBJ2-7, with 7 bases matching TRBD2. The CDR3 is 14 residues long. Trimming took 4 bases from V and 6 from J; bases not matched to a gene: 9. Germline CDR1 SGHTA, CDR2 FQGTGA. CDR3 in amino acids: CASSSTGGPGEQYF. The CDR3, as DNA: TGTGCCAGCAGCTCAACGGGAGGCCCCGGCGAGCAGTACTTC.

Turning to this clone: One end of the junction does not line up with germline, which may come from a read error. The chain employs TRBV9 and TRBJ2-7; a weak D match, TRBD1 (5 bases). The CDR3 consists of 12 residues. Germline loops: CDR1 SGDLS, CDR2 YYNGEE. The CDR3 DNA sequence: TGTGCCAGCAGCTTCAGGGTGACGTCCGGAGACTTC. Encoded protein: CASSFRVTSGDF.

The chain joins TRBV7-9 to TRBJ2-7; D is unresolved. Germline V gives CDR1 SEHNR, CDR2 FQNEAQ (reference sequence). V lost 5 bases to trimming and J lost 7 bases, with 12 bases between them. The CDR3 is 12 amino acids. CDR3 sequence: CASSAGLLEQYF. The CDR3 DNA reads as TGTGCCAGCAGCGCTGGGCTCTTGGAGCAGTACTTC.

The CDR3 DNA reads as TGTGCCAGCATTACAGGGGGCTTGGCTAATGAAAAACTGTTTTTT. This gives the protein CASITGGLANEKLFF. V gene TRBV2 combines with J gene TRBJ1-4; 9 bases line up with TRBD1. Germline V gene sequence: CDR1 SNHLY, CDR2 FYNNEI. The CDR3 has 15 amino acids. J was trimmed by 3 bases and V by 7 bases; bases with no gene match: 6.

The chain's CDR3 is CASSIGGQPPNYGYTF. The CDR3, as DNA: TGTGCCAGTAGTATAGGGGGACAGCCCCCGAACTATGGCTACACCTTC. V is TRBV19 and J is TRBJ1-2; TRBD1 matches at 7 bases. The CDR3 contains 16 residues. In germline, CDR1 is LNHDA, CDR2 SQIVND (reference sequence). V lost 1 base to trimming and J lost 2 bases; unmatched junction nucleotides: 7. Using reference TRBV19 and TRBJ1-2 for the parts outside the CDR3, the full variable domain is DGGITQSPKYLFRKEGQNVTLSCEQNLNHDAMYWYRQDPGQGLRLIYYSQIVNDFQKGDIAEGYSVSREKKESFPLTVTSAQKNPTAFYLCASSIGGQPPNYGYTFGSGTRLTVV.

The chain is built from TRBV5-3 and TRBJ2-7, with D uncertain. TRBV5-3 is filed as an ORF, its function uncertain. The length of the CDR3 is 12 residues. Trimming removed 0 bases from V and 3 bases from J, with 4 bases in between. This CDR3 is CARSLAFYEQYF. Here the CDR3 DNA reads TGTGCCAGAAGCTTGGCATTCTACGAGCAGTACTTC.

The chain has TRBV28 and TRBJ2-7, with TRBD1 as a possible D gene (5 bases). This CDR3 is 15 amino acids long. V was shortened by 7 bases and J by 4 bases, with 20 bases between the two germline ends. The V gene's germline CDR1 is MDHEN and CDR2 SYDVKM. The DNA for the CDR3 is TGTGCCAGCACCCCCCTCAGGGCCTCTATTTACGAGCAGTACTTC. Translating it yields CASTPLRASIYEQYF.

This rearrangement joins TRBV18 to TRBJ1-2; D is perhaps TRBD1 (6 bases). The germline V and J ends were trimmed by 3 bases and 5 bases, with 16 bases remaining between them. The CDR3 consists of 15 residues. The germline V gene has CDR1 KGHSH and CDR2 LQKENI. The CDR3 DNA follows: TGTGCCAGCTCACCGGTGGGGGCGAGGCGATATGGCTACACCTTC. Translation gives CASSPVGARRYGYTF.

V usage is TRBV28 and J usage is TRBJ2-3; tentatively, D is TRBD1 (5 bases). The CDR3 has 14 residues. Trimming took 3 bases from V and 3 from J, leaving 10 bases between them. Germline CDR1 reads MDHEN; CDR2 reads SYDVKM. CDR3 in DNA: TGTGCCAGCAGTTTTGGGCCAGGGACAGATACGCAGTATTTT. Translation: CASSFGPGTDTQYF.

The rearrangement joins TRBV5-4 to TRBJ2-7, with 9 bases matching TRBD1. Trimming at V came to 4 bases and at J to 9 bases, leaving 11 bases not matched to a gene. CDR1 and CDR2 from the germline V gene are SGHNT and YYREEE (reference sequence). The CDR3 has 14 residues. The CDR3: CASSRRDRVSGQYF. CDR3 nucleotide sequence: TGTGCCAGCAGCCGCCGGGACAGGGTTTCTGGGCAGTACTTC. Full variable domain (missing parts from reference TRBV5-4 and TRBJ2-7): ETGVTQSPTHLIKTRGQQVTLRCSSQSGHNTVSWYQQALGQGPQFIFQYYREEENGRGNFPPRFSGLQFPNYSSELNVNALELDDSALYLCASSRRDRVSGQYFGPGTRLTVT.

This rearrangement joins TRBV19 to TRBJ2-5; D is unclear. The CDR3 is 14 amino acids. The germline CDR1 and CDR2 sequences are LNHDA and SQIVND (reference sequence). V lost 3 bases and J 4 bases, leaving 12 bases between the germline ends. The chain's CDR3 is CASSMVGGSETQYF. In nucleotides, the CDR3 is TGTGCCAGTAGTATGGTTGGCGGTTCAGAGACCCAGTACTTC.

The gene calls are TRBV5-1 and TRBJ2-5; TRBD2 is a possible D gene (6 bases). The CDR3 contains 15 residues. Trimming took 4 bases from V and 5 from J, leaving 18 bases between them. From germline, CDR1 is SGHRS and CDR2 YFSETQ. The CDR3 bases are TGCGCCAGCAGCCCGAGCCCCGGGGAGGAGGAGACCCAGTACTTC. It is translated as CASSPSPGEEETQYF.